This entry lists 31 T cell receptor beta chains sequenced from one sample in a study of cytomegalovirus exposure and HLA in healthy donors. Both 60 Vbeta primers and 13 Jbeta primers went into the PCR. TCRdb's copy holds only in-frame clones and misses some; the assay was immunoSEQ multiplex PCR. The sample has approximately 160,000 clones; less than 90% are singletons. The sample consisted of PBMCs. Source of these receptors: a man over 45 in good health and CMV-seropositive.

This chain joins TRBV7-3 and TRBJ2-7; 7 nucleotides line up with TRBD1. Germline CDR1 and CDR2: SGHTA and FQGTGA. Trimming cost V 5 bases and J 3 bases; bases outside gene matches: 10. This CDR3 is built from 15 residues. CDR3 in amino acids: CASSPAGGPLYEQYF. The CDR3 DNA is TGTGCCAGCAGCCCAGCAGGGGGTCCCCTCTACGAGCAGTACTTC.

This clone was picked up one time. The J gene is TRBJ1-5, the V gene TRBV19, with 7 bases fitting TRBD1. With 6 bases clipped from V and 4 bases from J, the junction kept 9 bases outside the gene matches. The CDR3 has 15 residues. Germline CDR1 LNHDA, CDR2 SQIVND (reference sequence). CDR3 DNA: TGTGCCAGTAGGGAATGGAGGGACAGAAATCAGCCCCAGCATTTT. Translating gives CASREWRDRNQPQHF.

The chain employs TRBV28 and TRBJ1-5, with unresolved D. Germline CDR1 reads MDHEN; CDR2 reads SYDVKM. Between the trimmed V and J ends, which lost 5 bases and 0 bases, there was a span of 14 bases. The length of the CDR3 is 16 residues. The CDR3 reads CASSNFQATSNQPQHF. CDR3 coding DNA: TGTGCCAGCAGTAATTTTCAGGCCACTAGCAATCAGCCCCAGCATTTT. Full variable domain (outside the CDR3, taken from reference TRBV28 and TRBJ1-5): DVKVTQSSRYLVKRTGEKVFLECVQDMDHENMFWYRQDPGLGLRLIYFSYDVKMKEKGDIPEGYSVSREKKERFSLILESASTNQTSMYLCASSNFQATSNQPQHFGDGTRLSIL.

The genes are TRBV27 and TRBJ1-5, with a weak D call TRBD1 (5 bases). V was cut by 6 bases and J by 1 base, with 13 bases left in between. Looked up from germline, CDR1 is MNHEY and CDR2 is SMNVEV (reference sequence). The CDR3 runs to 15 residues. The CDR3 loop is CASSQLRDSNQPQHF. CDR3 nucleotide sequence: TGTGCCAGCAGCCAATTGCGGGACAGCAATCAGCCCCAGCATTTT.

The sample holds one count of this clone. The chain uses TRBV5-6 and TRBJ2-1; weak D call: TRBD2 (5 bases). V lost 0 bases to trimming and J lost 7 bases, with 5 bases between them. The CDR3 extends over 12 amino acids. CDR1 and CDR2 (germline): SGHDT, YYEEEE. As DNA, the CDR3 is TGTGCCAGCAGCTTGGCGGGAAATGAGCAGTTCTTC. It codes for CASSLAGNEQFF.

The CDR3 loop reads CASSLAVRQGTGELFF. CDR3 nucleotides: TGTGCCAGCAGCTTAGCCGTAAGACAGGGCACCGGGGAGCTGTTTTTT. This chain connects TRBV7-8 to TRBJ2-2; 7 bases are shared with TRBD1. The V and J ends lost 0 bases and 4 bases, in that order; junction bases with no gene match: 5. The CDR3 length is 16 residues. From germline, CDR1 is SGHVS and CDR2 FQNEAQ.

The V call is TRBV19, the J call TRBJ2-3; no reliable D call. Per germline, CDR1 LNHDA and CDR2 SQIVND (reference sequence). V lost 6 bases and J 3 bases, leaving 13 bases between the germline ends. The CDR3 has 14 residues. The DNA of the CDR3 is TGTGCCAGTAGAGACTTTTTGAGGACAGATACGCAGTATTTT. Protein: CASRDFLRTDTQYF. The full variable domain, in which reference TRBV19 and TRBJ2-3 provide the parts outside the CDR3, is DGGITQSPKYLFRKEGQNVTLSCEQNLNHDAMYWYRQDPGQGLRLIYYSQIVNDFQKGDIAEGYSVSREKKESFPLTVTSAQKNPTAFYLCASRDFLRTDTQYFGPGTRLTVL.

The V and J genes are TRBV27 and TRBJ2-2; 9 nucleotides agree with TRBD2. Trimming at V came to 4 bases and at J to 8 bases, leaving 8 bases not matched to a gene. This CDR3 comprises 15 residues. The germline V gene has CDR1 MNHEY and CDR2 SMNVEV (reference sequence). The CDR3 DNA reads as TGTGCCAGCAGTTGGTTTAGCGGGAGTAGTGGGGAGCTGTTTTTT. This codes for CASSWFSGSSGELFF.

This clone was observed a single time. This rearrangement joins TRBV7-2 to TRBJ2-7; 9 nucleotides agree with TRBD2. The CDR3 totals 14 residues. Germline CDR1 reads SGHTA; CDR2 reads FQGNSA. J was trimmed by 4 bases and V by 1 base; bases with no gene match: 2. CDR3 amino acids: CASSLGAGGYEQYF. For the CDR3, the DNA is TGTGCCAGCAGCTTAGGCGCGGGGGGGTACGAGCAGTACTTC.

The rearrangement uses TRBV25-1 and TRBJ1-1; D gene unclear. With 4 bases removed from V and 2 bases from J, the gap between germline ends came to 8 bases. CDR1 is MGHDK, CDR2 SYGVNS, per germline. This CDR3 has 13 residues. The CDR3 DNA is TGTGCCAGCAGTGCCCCCTTTAACACTGAAGCTTTCTTT. Amino acid sequence: CASSAPFNTEAFF. Complete variable domain (other parts from reference TRBV25-1 and TRBJ1-1): EADIYQTPRYLVIGTGKKITLECSQTMGHDKMYWYQQDPGMELHLIHYSYGVNSTEKGDLSSESTVSRIRTEHFPLTLESARPSHTSQYLCASSAPFNTEAFFGQGTRLTVV.

J is TRBJ2-7 and V is TRBV7-6, with TRBD2 matching over 7 bases. After removal of 1 base from V and 8 bases from J, the junction contained 8 bases not matched to a gene. This CDR3 contains 14 residues. The germline V gene has CDR1 SGHVS and CDR2 FNYEAQ. In DNA form, the CDR3 reads TGTGCCAGCAGCTTAGATGGACTAGGGCCCAAGCAGTACTTC. This encodes CASSLDGLGPKQYF.

This chain joins TRBV27 and TRBJ1-1; 12 bases map to TRBD1. V lost 3 bases and J lost 11; bases outside the gene matches: 16. CDR1 and CDR2 (germline): MNHEY, SMNVEV (reference sequence). This CDR3 is 17 amino acids long. In DNA form, the CDR3 reads TGTGCCAGCAGTTTTGCCGGGACAGGGGGCCGAACACTGAAGGCTTTCTTT. It yields the protein CASSFAGTGGRTLKAFF.

The gene calls are TRBV4-1 and TRBJ1-1; TRBD1 might be the D (5 bases). The CDR3 runs to 17 residues. V was trimmed by 2 bases and J by 3 bases, leaving 19 bases between them. Germline CDR1 reads MGHRA; CDR2 reads YSYEKL. CDR3 sequence: CASSQNLLGPGDTEAFF. In nucleotides, the CDR3 is TGCGCCAGCAGCCAAAACCTTCTTGGGCCGGGGGACACTGAAGCTTTCTTT.

This clone appeared a few times. This sequence joins TRBV18 and TRBJ1-2; D is perhaps TRBD1 (6 bases). Trimming took 0 bases from V and 8 from J, leaving 16 bases between them. This CDR3 has 15 amino acids. From germline, CDR1 is KGHSH and CDR2 LQKENI. The chain's CDR3 is CASSPPGQGPGGYTF. CDR3 nucleotides: TGTGCCAGCTCACCACCGGGTCAGGGGCCCGGCGGCTACACCTTC.

The chain uses TRBV6-5 and TRBJ2-1; a weak D match, TRBD1 (7 bases). V shed 2 bases and J shed 9 bases, with 14 bases lying between them. Germline V CDR1 and CDR2: MNHEY, SVGAGI. There are 14 residues in the CDR3. CDR3 loop: CASSYVGGDSEQFF. CDR3 nucleotides: TGTGCCAGCAGTTACGTTGGAGGGGACAGTGAGCAGTTCTTC.

Notes on this clone: Distinct nucleotide sequences in the sample also encode this CDR3. V and J are TRBV27 and TRBJ2-3, with D possibly matching TRBD1 (6 bases). CDR1 MNHEY and CDR2 SMNVEV come from the germline V gene (reference sequence). This CDR3 is built from 15 residues. Trimming shortened V by 6 bases and J by 5 bases, and 18 bases separated the two germline ends. The CDR3 loop reads CASSPFGGLGDTQYF. Here the CDR3 DNA reads TGTGCCAGCAGCCCCTTTGGGGGCCTGGGAGATACGCAGTATTTT.

This chain uses TRBV10-1 with TRBJ2-3; 9 bases map to TRBD2. Germline V gene lookup returns CDR1 WNHNN and CDR2 SYGVQD (reference sequence). The trim removed 2 bases at V and 4 bases at J, leaving 4 bases unmatched. The CDR3 sequence is 15 residues long. CDR3 region: CASSEQGLAPDTQYF. DNA of the CDR3: TGCGCCAGCAGTGAGCAGGGACTAGCACCAGATACGCAGTATTTT.

This sequence joins TRBV13 and TRBJ2-2, with TRBD1 matching over 9 bases. This CDR3 contains 17 residues. V lost 5 bases to trimming and J lost 8 bases; unmatched junction nucleotides: 15. In germline, CDR1 is PRHDT, CDR2 FYEKMQ (reference sequence). The CDR3 nucleotides read TGTGCCAGCAGCCCCGAAACCGGGACAGGGATTCCGGGGGAGCTGTTTTTT. Amino acid sequence: CASSPETGTGIPGELFF.

This chain uses TRBV28 with TRBJ2-7; 7 bases line up with TRBD1. The germline V gene has CDR1 MDHEN and CDR2 SYDVKM. The CDR3 contains 13 residues. With V trimmed by 6 bases and J by 1 base, 3 bases remained unmatched. The CDR3 loop is CASRDRVSYEQYF. CDR3 DNA sequence: TGTGCCAGCAGAGACAGGGTGTCCTACGAGCAGTACTTC.

The chain carries TRBV4-1 and TRBJ2-1; TRBD1 matches at 10 bases. The CDR3 has 16 amino acids. Unmatched junction bases numbered 8, after V lost 6 bases and J lost 3 bases. Germline lookup yields CDR1 MGHRA and CDR2 YSYEKL. The CDR3 loop reads CASRLRGTGDYNEQFF. CDR3 nucleotide sequence: TGCGCCAGCAGACTCCGCGGGACAGGGGACTACAATGAGCAGTTCTTC.

This chain uses TRBV25-1 with TRBJ2-7, with 7 bases fitting TRBD2. Germline V gene sequence: CDR1 MGHDK, CDR2 SYGVNS. CDR3 length equals 12 residues. V shed 5 bases and J 6 bases; nucleotides not matched to a gene: 4. Written as DNA, the CDR3 is TGTGCCAGCAGTCTGGGGGGGGGCGAGCAGTACTTC. Amino acids: CASSLGGGEQYF.

The V gene is TRBV19, the J gene TRBJ1-4, with D possibly matching TRBD1 (5 bases). This CDR3 is built from 16 residues. Germline loops: CDR1 LNHDA, CDR2 SQIVND (reference sequence). The V gene lost 3 bases and the J gene lost 0 bases, with 11 bases spanning the gap. The DNA of the CDR3 is TGTGCCAGTAGTATCCTCAGGGCCGCAACTAATGAAAAACTGTTTTTT. Translation gives CASSILRAATNEKLFF.

The V gene is TRBV11-2, the J gene TRBJ1-6; D is undetermined. The germline CDR1 and CDR2 sequences are SGHAT and FQNNGV. The CDR3 has 16 amino acids. Trimming cost V 5 bases and J 3 bases, with 14 bases left between them. CDR3 nucleotide sequence: TGTGCCAGCAGCATCAGACAACCGATCTATAATTCACCCCTCCACTTT. Translating it yields CASSIRQPIYNSPLHF.

The J gene is TRBJ2-7, the V gene TRBV5-4; D possibly corresponds to TRBD1 (6 bases). V was clipped by 3 bases and J by 0 bases, with 22 bases between them. The germline CDR1 and CDR2 sequences are SGHNT and YYREEE (reference sequence). The CDR3 has 18 amino acids. CDR3 bases: TGTGCCAGCAGCTCCAAGACAACCAGGGGCCCCGGCTCCTACGAGCAGTACTTC. Its protein product is CASSSKTTRGPGSYEQYF.

The chain combines TRBV7-9 with TRBJ2-1, with 13 nucleotides matching TRBD2. CDR3 length equals 16 residues. With V trimmed by 6 bases and J by 4 bases, 6 bases remained unmatched. CDR1 and CDR2 from the germline V gene are SEHNR and FQNEAQ (reference sequence). CDR3 sequence reads: CASSSGTSGIYNEQFF. CDR3 DNA sequence: TGTGCCAGCAGTTCCGGGACTAGCGGGATTTACAATGAGCAGTTCTTC.

V usage is TRBV5-1 and J usage is TRBJ2-3; 12 nucleotides agree with TRBD2. Trimming removed 0 bases from V and 0 bases from J; junction bases left unmatched: 2. Germline V lookup: CDR1 SGHRS, CDR2 YFSETQ. This CDR3 comprises 17 residues. As DNA, the CDR3 is TGCGCCAGCAGCTTGGGGACTAGCGGGATAAGCACAGATACGCAGTATTTT. This sequence encodes CASSLGTSGISTDTQYF.

The V and J genes are TRBV7-9 and TRBJ2-5; 11 nucleotides agree with TRBD2. The CDR3 sequence is 16 residues long. Germline V gene lookup returns CDR1 SEHNR and CDR2 FQNEAQ (reference sequence). The V and J ends lost 2 bases and 5 bases, in that order; junction bases with no gene match: 7. The CDR3 DNA reads as TGTGCCAGCAGCTTAACTAGCGGGAGTTTCGGGGAGACCCAGTACTTC. Protein product: CASSLTSGSFGETQYF.

This clone was recorded a few times. The rearrangement uses TRBV5-8 and TRBJ1-2; 7 positions agree with TRBD1. Per germline, CDR1 SGHTS and CDR2 YDEGEE. This CDR3 is built from 13 residues. The V segment lost 4 bases and the J segment 7 bases; nucleotides outside the gene matches: 7. The CDR3 spells CASSPDRIGGYTF. The DNA of the CDR3 is TGTGCCAGCAGCCCGGACAGGATTGGTGGCTACACCTTC.

The V and J genes are TRBV6-6 and TRBJ1-1; D is ambiguous. The germline V gene has CDR1 MNHNY and CDR2 SVGAGI (reference sequence). CDR3 length: 14 residues. Between the trimmed V and J ends, which lost 2 bases and 0 bases, there was a span of 7 bases. CDR3 region: CASSYGPMNTEAFF. CDR3 nucleotides: TGTGCCAGCAGTTACGGGCCAATGAACACTGAAGCTTTCTTT.

The chain joins TRBV15 to TRBJ2-2; no clear D. The length of the CDR3 is 16 residues. CDR1 and CDR2 from the germline V gene are LNHNV and YYDKDF (reference sequence). The V end was cut by 0 bases, the J end by 0 bases, with 8 bases between. In nucleotides, the CDR3 is TGTGCCACCAGCAGAGAATTTCCAGCGAACACCGGGGAGCTGTTTTTT. Protein sequence: CATSREFPANTGELFF.

This sequence joins TRBV9 and TRBJ1-4, with 7 bases that match TRBD1. Germline V gives CDR1 SGDLS, CDR2 YYNGEE. The CDR3 has 15 residues. The trim removed 3 bases at V and 5 bases at J, leaving 7 bases unmatched. CDR3 loop: CASSGGGQPNEKLFF. CDR3 DNA sequence: TGTGCCAGCAGCGGAGGGGGACAGCCGAATGAAAAACTGTTTTTT.